This TCR beta chain originates from a study of cytomegalovirus exposure and HLA in healthy donors (dated by TCRdb to the late 2010s). Describing the broader study: According to an earlier analysis of several hundred of the donors, about 170 million T cells yielded over 100 million unique TCR beta sequences and about 280 Gb of sequence data. Roughly 300 gigabases of sequencing data and tens of millions of unique TCR sequences were included in an early release covering roughly 600 HLA-typed donors. The genetic ancestry cluster associated with self-reported Caucasian donors included 65% to 90% of the roughly 380 genotyped donors. The aim of the study was to test whether cataloging public T cell receptors could identify signatures of past pathogen exposure. Using immunosequencing, the study profiled T cell repertoires from around 680 subjects and related those repertoires to cytomegalovirus serostatus. In addition to the first cohort of around 670 subjects, a separate validation cohort of over 90 different subjects was used. To predict cytomegalovirus infection status, the study combined high-throughput TCR immunosequencing, statistical association of individual TCRs with disease status, and machine learning. A later analysis re-analyzed previously published TCR beta repertoires from approximately 670 donors and added high-resolution HLA genotyping to study TCR occurrence patterns. In the later analysis, no new phenotypic data were used to find candidate immune exposures; instead, reliance was placed on TCR beta sequences and their occurrence across donors. An earlier analysis of around 640 of the donors used high-throughput TCR beta sequencing to judge whether each TCR beta V gene segment behaved as functional or pseudogenic. Donor age, sex, ethnicity and CMV serostatus were compiled alongside the repertoire data. A later genetic analysis used genome-wide SNP genotypes for about 65% of the roughly 670 donors, treating that subset as a discovery cohort. Every discovery cohort repertoire had been produced on one sequencing platform. Both class I and class II loci were covered by HLA typing, at four-digit resolution. Typing coverage differed by locus: A, B, C, DRB1 and DQB1 were typed in roughly 629-640 donors, DQA1 in approximately 520, DPA1 in around 580, and DPB1 in approximately 450. Several DR-DQ haplotypes were treated as single units for association and clustering because of strong linkage in the cohort. On average, around 240,000 unique TCR beta nucleotide sequences were sequenced per donor among a few hundred genotyped donors of the cohort, with roughly a sixth of those sequences being non-productive. What the authors observed across the whole study: Cytomegalovirus status was reported to be diagnosed by the classifier with high specificity and sensitivity in both the original and validation cohorts. A later analysis found that most CMV-associated TCR beta chains appeared HLA-restricted, with HLA associations seemingly driven largely by CMV exposure. Because counts were too low, about 18 rarely observed V segments, including chromosome 9 orphons, were left out of the earlier analysis of a few hundred of the donors. A later genetic analysis reported fewer N-insertions in productive TCRs among donors in an Asian-associated ancestry cluster than the roughly 670-donor mean. Because some donors lacked HLA typing at each locus, the association tests relied only on the typed subset. An association between a missense DCLRE1C variant and V-gene and J-gene trimming of TCR beta chains was found in a later genetic analysis and replicated in an independent cohort. Some IMGT-functional V segments, including TRBV6-2 and TRBV6-3, could not be told apart with the 87-base-pair reads, so those segments were excluded. Only TCR beta chains were sequenced in this cohort, and the absence of alpha or paired-chain data limited detectable features. Roughly uniform sequencing depth across donors was assumed in presence/absence analyses, although this assumption may not hold. The study gave a list of 150 to 200 TCR beta chains associated with cytomegalovirus. In an earlier analysis of approximately 590 of the donors, most TCR beta V segments appeared in productive rearrangements about 90% or about 30% of the time, broadly matching IMGT annotations. CMV serostatus was the only immune exposure information available for the cohort. According to a later analysis, parvovirus B19, influenza, CMV and Epstein-Barr virus appeared linked to several top co-occurrence clusters. A group of highly shared sequence variants was considered likely to be a technical artifact of the sequencing pipeline. Strong co-occurrence of HLA alleles, especially DR and DQ, made assigning TCR associations to individual alleles difficult. In a later analysis, HLA-associated TCR beta chains were found to be more clonally expanded and to have lower generation probabilities than equally common non-associated chains. A further reported finding was that TCR beta sequences accurately predicted the HLA-A and HLA-B alleles for most subjects in the first cohort. A few of the identified cytomegalovirus-associated TCR beta chains were confirmed in vitro to be specific for cytomegalovirus antigens. The authors suggested that the approach could potentially be extended to other disease states and immunological phenotypes. Specific HLA alleles were associated with roughly 16,000 TCR beta sequences at a false discovery rate of 0.05 in a later analysis. Correlated functional status among segregating V segments might reflect linkage disequilibrium, but an unknown experimental factor could not be ruled out. Most TCR sequences were seen in very few donors, while some public TCRs were found in many individuals. In a later analysis, TCR association rates were found to vary across HLA loci, with the most associated TCRs seen for DRB1 alleles and the fewest for HLA-C alleles.

The cohort was made up of approximately 670 healthy bone marrow donors. At the time of sampling, every cohort member was nominally healthy, though immune exposures that went unrecorded were likely present. The donor tested CMV seronegative and was one of the 352 seronegative cohort members. Each donor provided a peripheral blood sample, and peripheral blood mononuclear cells were used for TCR beta sequencing. The Qiagen DNeasy Blood Extraction Kit was used to extract genomic DNA from the blood cell samples. Receptor amplification or capture employed the immunoSEQ multiplex PCR assay. For the multiplex PCR, a mixture combining 60 forward primers for TCR Vbeta segments and 13 reverse primers for TCR Jbeta segments was used. A multiplex PCR assay on genomic DNA amplified the CDR3 region of rearranged TCR beta genes. The Illumina HiSeq System was used to sequence the amplified TCR beta libraries as 87-base-pair reads. Under the source paper's analysis protocol: A later analysis tallied 75 million to 95 million unique TCR beta chains across the 666 repertoires, and about 10 million of those chains were shared by two or more donors. Raw reads were error-corrected and collapsed into unique sequences with a nearest-neighbor algorithm that merged closely related sequences to remove PCR and sequencing errors. To assign V, D and J gene segments, CDR3 sequences were aligned to IMGT reference sequences. Each retained sequence needed at least a six-nucleotide match to both a V gene segment and a J gene segment. Rearrangements were called productive when the CDR3 lacked stop codons and stayed in frame with V and J; all others were non-productive. CDR3 was defined according to IMGT convention as the region running from the second conserved V-encoded cysteine to the conserved J-encoded phenylalanine. Sequences without an unambiguous match to a single V gene segment were excluded from the earlier analysis of about 640 of the donors. In an earlier analysis of more than 500 of the donors, a V segment was called functional when productive rearrangements were above 56.7%, and segregating when the standard deviation between donors exceeded 5%. A statistical classification framework was developed to diagnose cytomegalovirus status using the catalog of TCR beta chain sequences. In a later analysis, TCR nucleotide sequences were compared against IMGT/GENE-DB human TR gene sequences so that V and J genes could be assigned. Using the TCRdist pipeline, a later analysis assigned CDR3 sequences along with most-parsimonious VDJ recombination scenarios. In a later analysis, every TCR beta chain was defined by the combination of its CDR3 amino acid sequence and its V-gene family, and reads without a unique V-gene family were dropped. As a way to deal with suspected cross-contamination and a sequencing artifact, a later analysis dropped approximately 590 nucleotide sequences that were highly shared and had low generation probability. In a later analysis, a clonal expansion index was calculated for each public chain from normalized within-repertoire ranks of inferred template counts. Generation probabilities in a later analysis came from a VDJ recombination model fitted to out-of-frame rearrangements, and those results were checked against IGoR. A later analysis scored TCR-TCR, TCR-HLA and TCR-CMV co-occurrence with hypergeometric tests, applying a repertoire-size bias correction to TCR pairs. False discovery rates were estimated in a later analysis by permuting HLA or CMV assignments 20 times. In a later analysis, co-occurring TCRs were grouped using DBSCAN, and TCRdist sequence similarity was added for clustering within HLA-allele-positive subsets. Co-occurrence clustering excluded repertoires with fewer than 30,000 or more than 120,000 public chains, plus five with anomalous nucleotide sharing. The immuneACCESS repertoire file appears here via TCRdb, limited to in-frame rearrangements. These files lack a portion of the clones; in checked studies, under half of the deficit traces to unresolved V genes, and the cause of the others is not known. The DNA gave D and trimming, while V, J and clone size come from that table. A total of under 150,000 clones appear in this sample, about 86% of them only once. Of the sample, under 5% is held by the ten largest clones.

V and J lose 1 base and 7 bases, and a span of 14 bases separates them. The CDR3 starts with the cysteine, ends with the phenylalanine, and has 15 residues. CDR3 DNA only is kept here, 45 bases in frame from base 1. Sequences SEHNR (CDR1) and FQNEAQ (CDR2) are obtained from the germline V gene (reference sequence). Comments on this clone: Its antigen target is currently unknown. No much larger clonotype is one base removed from it; base qualities were not supplied.

Sequenced sample: PBMCs. The sequence is built from TRBV7-9 and TRBJ2-1; perhaps TRBD1 is the D gene, with 6 bases matching. This TCR derives from a woman in her twenties or thirties in good health and CMV-seronegative. The sequenced DNA: TGTGCCAGCAGCTTAGATGGGGGCCCCGCAAATGAGCAGTTCTTC. This sequence encodes CASSLDGGPANEQFF. Full variable domain (CDR3 extended with the reference TRBV7-9 and TRBJ2-1 proteins): DTGVSQNPRHKITKRGQNVTFRCDPISEHNRLYWYRQTLGQGPEFLTYFQNEAQLEKSRLLSDRFSAERPKGSFSTLEIQRTEQGDSAMYLCASSLDGGPANEQFFGPGTRLTVL.